Following are 13 T cell receptor beta chains from one sample sequenced in a study of T cell changes during pregnancy in multiple sclerosis. The repertoire was sequenced with immunoSEQ multiplex PCR; TCRdb's copy has only in-frame clones and lacks some. The sample has fewer than 80,000 clones; roughly 92% are singletons. Sequences were derived from peripheral blood, sampled in the third trimester of pregnancy. These receptors were obtained from a female donor in good health, enrolled as a control in a pregnancy study.

This rearrangement joins TRBV7-9 to TRBJ2-1; the match to TRBD2 covers 10 bases. Looked up from germline, CDR1 is SEHNR and CDR2 is FQNEAQ (reference sequence). The CDR3 is made up of 17 amino acids. J gave up 5 bases and V 3 bases, and 10 bases lay outside the gene matches. CDR3 DNA: TGTGCCAGCAGCTTCACTAGCGGGACTCCATTAAACAATGAGCAGTTCTTC. This translates into CASSFTSGTPLNNEQFF.

V usage is TRBV30 and J usage is TRBJ2-7; D ambiguous. The CDR3 length is 11 residues. Trimming removed 2 bases at V and 3 bases at J, with 5 bases between. CDR1 and CDR2 from the germline V gene are GTSNPN and SVGIG (reference sequence). In nucleotides, the CDR3 is TGTGCCTGGAGTTCCCGCTACGAGCAGTACTTC. This translates into CAWSSRYEQYF.

The chain links TRBV18 to TRBJ2-5; D unresolved. This CDR3 is 13 amino acids long. CDR1 KGHSH and CDR2 LQKENI come from the germline V gene. Trimming removed 3 bases at V and 5 bases at J, with 10 bases between. The CDR3 loop reads CASSPWSEETQYF. The CDR3 nucleotides read TGTGCCAGCTCACCCTGGTCGGAGGAGACCCAGTACTTC.

The chain couples TRBV28 to TRBJ2-4; 7 bases fit TRBD2. J gave up 5 bases and V 5 bases, and 9 bases lay outside the gene matches. Germline CDR1 reads MDHEN; CDR2 reads SYDVKM. The CDR3 sequence is 15 residues long. The CDR3 nucleotides are TGTGCCAGCAGTACCGTCCCACGGGAGGAAAACATTCAGTACTTC. It yields the protein CASSTVPREENIQYF.

The V call is TRBV14, the J call TRBJ2-2; tentatively, D is TRBD2 (5 bases). The CDR3 runs to 14 residues. V lost 3 bases to trimming and J lost 2 bases, with 7 bases between them. CDR1 SGHDN and CDR2 FVKESK come from the germline V gene. The CDR3 nucleotides read TGTGCCAGCAGCCAGACGGGAAACACCGGGGAGCTGTTTTTT. Residues: CASSQTGNTGELFF.

The chain has TRBV5-1 and TRBJ2-3, with D maybe TRBD2 (7 bases). Germline lookup yields CDR1 SGHRS and CDR2 YFSETQ. The CDR3 runs 15 residues. Trimming took 4 bases from V and 0 from J, leaving 12 bases between them. The CDR3 loop is CASSRAGASTDTQYF. DNA for the CDR3: TGCGCCAGCAGCAGGGCGGGGGCCAGCACAGATACGCAGTATTTT.

Here the CDR3 reads CASLAIQGAREKLFF. DNA of the CDR3: TGTGCCAGCCTAGCGATACAGGGGGCGCGTGAAAAACTGTTTTTT. The gene calls are TRBV6-1 and TRBJ1-4, with TRBD1 identical over 9 bases. The CDR3 is 15 residues long. The germline V gene encodes CDR1 MNHNS and CDR2 SASEGT. V shed 8 bases and J 7 bases; nucleotides not matched to a gene: 11.

The gene calls are TRBV30 and TRBJ2-1; D is ambiguous. CDR3 length equals 15 residues. CDR1 GTSNPN and CDR2 SVGIG come from the germline V gene (reference sequence). Trimming took off 0 bases at V and 0 bases at J, with 9 bases between the two ends. The CDR3 region has the DNA TGTGCCTGGAGTGTACCTGGCAGCTCCTACAATGAGCAGTTCTTC. Its translation is CAWSVPGSSYNEQFF.

The chain uses TRBV27 and TRBJ2-5, with D possibly TRBD1 on 5 matching bases. The V gene's germline CDR1 is MNHEY and CDR2 SMNVEV (reference sequence). CDR3 length: 15 residues. V was cut by 0 bases and J by 5 bases, with 13 bases left in between. CDR3 in amino acids: CASSLSSRGSETQYF. CDR3 nucleotide sequence: TGTGCCAGCAGTTTATCAAGTAGGGGTAGCGAGACCCAGTACTTC.

This chain joins TRBV6-6 and TRBJ1-2, with D maybe TRBD1 (6 bases). V lost 0 bases, J lost 1 base, and 12 bases lay in between. Germline lookup yields CDR1 MNHNY and CDR2 SVGAGI (reference sequence). This CDR3 has 16 residues. The CDR3, as DNA: TGTGCCAGCAGTTACTCGGGGGCAGGCGTTAACTATGGCTACACCTTC. Translating gives CASSYSGAGVNYGYTF.

The chain couples TRBV11-3 to TRBJ2-1; 12 nucleotides agree with TRBD2. J gave up 7 bases and V 5 bases, and 9 bases lay outside the gene matches. The CDR3 loop spans 16 amino acids. Germline V gene data show CDR1 as SGHNT and CDR2 as YENEEA. The CDR3 DNA is TGTGCCAGCAGCGCGACTAGCGGGAGAGCTCAAAATGAGCAGTTCTTC. It encodes CASSATSGRAQNEQFF.

Details on this clone: A much larger clonotype is one base distant, so this may be a read error. This sequence joins TRBV11-3 and TRBJ2-7, with 9 bases fitting TRBD1. Per the germline V gene, CDR1 is SGHNT and CDR2 is YENEEA. V was clipped by 2 bases and J by 2 bases; unmatched bases: 4. The CDR3 is 15 amino acids. The CDR3 DNA reads TGTGCCAGCAGCTTATACGGGACAGGGACCTACGAGCAGTACTTC. Translating gives CASSLYGTGTYEQYF.

The gene calls are TRBV28 and TRBJ2-7, with D unclear. This CDR3 contains 12 residues. Trimming stripped 10 bases from V and 2 bases from J, with 12 bases between. Germline CDR1 MDHEN, CDR2 SYDVKM. In DNA, the CDR3 is TGTGCCACAGCCGGGTGGACCTACGAGCAGTACTTC. Its translation: CATAGWTYEQYF.